Below, 2 T cell receptor beta chains from the same sample are listed, as sequenced in a study of cytomegalovirus exposure and HLA in healthy donors. Researchers ran the PCR with 60 Vbeta and 13 Jbeta primers. Generated by immunoSEQ multiplex PCR, the TCRdb table keeps only in-frame clones and is missing some. This sample yields around 150,000 clones, of which 84% are seen a single time; 1.5% to 2% belongs to the top ten. The specimen was PBMCs. The receptors shown here come from a man between 18 and 35 years old in good health and CMV-seronegative.

V and J are TRBV4-1 and TRBJ1-5; D not resolved. The CDR3 extends over 16 amino acids. Germline V CDR1 and CDR2: MGHRA, YSYEKL. Trimming took off 2 bases at V and 8 bases at J, with 19 bases between the two ends. CDR3 protein: CASSQSTGLRIEPQHF. CDR3 nucleotide sequence: TGCGCCAGCAGCCAATCTACCGGCCTGAGGATTGAGCCCCAGCATTTT.

The chain links TRBV19 to TRBJ1-5, with D possibly being TRBD1 (5 bases). Between the trimmed V and J ends, which lost 7 bases and 0 bases, there was a span of 13 bases. CDR1 LNHDA and CDR2 SQIVND come from the germline V gene (reference sequence). The CDR3 covers 15 residues. This chain's CDR3 is CASMKGLYSNQPQHF. Written as DNA, the CDR3 is TGTGCCAGTATGAAGGGGCTATATAGCAATCAGCCCCAGCATTTT.